This T cell receptor beta chain was identified in a study of T cell responses to AZD1222 COVID-19 vaccine. Study details: Second-dose timings of about 4 or about 12 weeks were pooled. The study's findings and limits: There were mostly white British donors and more females than males, and clonal diversity was possibly underestimated. Dominant CD4 TCR responses targeted spike regions 160-218 and 743-854. Spike-specific TCRs gained breadth and depth after people received two AZD1222 doses.

Note on this clone: The antigen remains unidentified.

The assay was immunoSEQ multiplex PCR, and TCRdb's table has in-frame clones only and misses some. The sample includes 50,000 to 75,000 clones, over 70% of them seen just once. Germline V CDR1 and CDR2: SGDLS, YYNGEE. Trimming cost V 0 bases and J 7 bases, with 17 bases left between them. The CDR3 totals 16 residues. The input for sequencing was peripheral blood, taken on day 0 of AZD1222 vaccination. This sequence joins TRBV9 and TRBJ2-1; maybe TRBD1 (6 bases). The receptor's source is an adult in good health. Here the CDR3 DNA reads TGTGCCAGCAGCGTAGCTATGGGGGCACCGGGGAATGAGCAGTTCTTC. Translating it yields CASSVAMGAPGNEQFF.